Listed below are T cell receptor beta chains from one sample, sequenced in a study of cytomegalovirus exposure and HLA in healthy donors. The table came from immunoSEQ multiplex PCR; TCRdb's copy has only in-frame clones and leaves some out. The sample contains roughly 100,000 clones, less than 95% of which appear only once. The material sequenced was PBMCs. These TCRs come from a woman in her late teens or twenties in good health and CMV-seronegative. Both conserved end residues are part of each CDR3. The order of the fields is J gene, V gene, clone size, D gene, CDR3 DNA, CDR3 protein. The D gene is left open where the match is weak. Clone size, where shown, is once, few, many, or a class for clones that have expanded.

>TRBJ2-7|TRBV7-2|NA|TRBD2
TGTGCCAGCAGCATACGACCTAGTCAGCGGGGGGGCTACGAGCAGTACTTC
CASSIRPSQRGGYEQYF
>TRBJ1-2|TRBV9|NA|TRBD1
TGTGCCAGCAGCGTAGATGACAGGGCGTATGGCTACACCTTC
CASSVDDRAYGYTF
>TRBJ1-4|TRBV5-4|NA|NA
TGTGCCAGCAGCTTGGGCAGCGGTGAAAAACTGTTTTTT
CASSLGSGEKLFF
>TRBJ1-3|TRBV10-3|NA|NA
TGTGCCATCAGTGGGCTCAAGGCGGGGGCTGGAAACACCATATATTTT
CAISGLKAGAGNTIYF
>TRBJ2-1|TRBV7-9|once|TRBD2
TGTGCCAGCAGCTTAGATCTAGCGGGAGCATGGGAGCAGTTCTTC
CASSLDLAGAWEQFF
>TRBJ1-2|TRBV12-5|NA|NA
TGTGCTAGTGGTACTCACCCCCCGGAGGACTCTAACTATGGCTACACCTTC
CASGTHPPEDSNYGYTF
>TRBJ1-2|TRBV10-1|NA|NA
TGCGCCAGCAGTGCCGGGACAAACTATGGCTACACCTTC
CASSAGTNYGYTF
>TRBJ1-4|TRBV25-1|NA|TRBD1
TGTGCCAGCAGTGAATTGACAGGGATAAATGAAAAACTGTTTTTT
CASSELTGINEKLFF
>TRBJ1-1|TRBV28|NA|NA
TGTGCCAGCAAAACCGGGACAACCGCCTCTATGAACACTGAAGCTTTCTTT
CASKTGTTASMNTEAFF
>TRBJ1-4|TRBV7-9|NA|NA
TGTGCCAGCAGCCAGGGACTAAAACTGTTTTTT
CASSQGLKLFF
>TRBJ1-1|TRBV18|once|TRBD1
TGTGCCAGCTCACCACGGGATTCCGGGACAGCCGAAGCTTTCTTT
CASSPRDSGTAEAFF
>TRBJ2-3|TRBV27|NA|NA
TGTGCCAGCAGTTCGTCGACAGGTTCGAATACGCAGTATTTT
CASSSSTGSNTQYF
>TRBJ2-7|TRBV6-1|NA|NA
TGTGCCAGCAGTGAATGGTCAGGTGATCTAAAAGACGAGCAGTACTTC
CASSEWSGDLKDEQYF
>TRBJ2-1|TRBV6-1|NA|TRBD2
TGTGCCAGCAGTGAAGGATCGGGGGGGCAAGATGAGCAGTTCTTC
CASSEGSGGQDEQFF
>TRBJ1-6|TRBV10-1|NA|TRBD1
TGCGCCAACCTAAAGGGACAGCCTAATTCACCCCTCCACTTT
CANLKGQPNSPLHF
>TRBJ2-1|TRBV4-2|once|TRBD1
TGTGCCAGCAGCCAGGCCGGGACAGAGAACTACAATGAGCAGTTCTTC
CASSQAGTENYNEQFF
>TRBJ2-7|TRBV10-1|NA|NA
TGCGCCAGCAGTGCCACCCGGGGATCTCAGGCCTACGAGCAGTACTTC
CASSATRGSQAYEQYF
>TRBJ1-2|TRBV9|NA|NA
TGTGCCAGCAGCGTAGGTTCAGCGGGGGATGGCTACACCTTC
CASSVGSAGDGYTF